The clone carrying this T cell receptor (beta chain) was detected a few times. The antigen remains undetermined. Amplification of TCR beta CDR3 regions used RNA as the template. A first-round RT-PCR of the TCR CDR3 used the HTBI primer set. TCRdb ran MiXCR on the multiplex PCR reads and lists one entry per CDR3 protein. The sample holds a few hundred thousand distinct CDR3 sequences, 15% to 18% seen once. The hyperthyroidism was newly diagnosed and had lasted under 2 months; the patients were aged 18 to 65. This sample was taken from a study of T cells in Graves' hyperthyroidism and ophthalmopathy. Study context: Upon initial diagnosis and before any treatment, peripheral blood was collected. Findings and caveats of the study: Blood also carried most thyroid clonotypes expanded above 0.001.

The clonotype comes from a woman aged 18-29 years with Graves' hyperthyroidism that later progressed to Graves' ophthalmopathy. The sample was blood.

CDR3 sequence (DNA): TGTGCCAGCCGGCAAGGGACTAGAGGGACCGGGGAGCTGTTTTTT. This translates into CASRQGTRGTGELFF. The chain joins TRBV6-2 or TRBV6-3 to TRBJ2-2; the match to TRBD2 covers 8 bases. The length of the CDR3 is 15 residues. J gave up 5 bases and V 8 bases, and 10 bases lay outside the gene matches. Germline values: CDR1 MNHEY, CDR2 SVGEGT.